What follows are 3 T cell receptor beta chains derived from one specimen sequenced in a study of blood T cell repertoires in COVID-19. Using immunoSEQ multiplex PCR, the repertoire was profiled, and TCRdb retains in-frame clones only, with some absent. Of around 200,000 clones in the sample, 85% are singletons; the top ten hold around 20%. The source material was PBMCs or T cells enriched from blood (not recorded which). The receptors shown here come from a man in his forties or fifties who had recovered from COVID-19.

This clone has only a few counts. V and J are TRBV29-1 and TRBJ1-3, with 7 bases identical to TRBD1. Germline V gives CDR1 SQVTM, CDR2 ANQGSEA. CDR3 length: 13 amino acids. V shed 5 bases, J shed 3 bases, and the junction held 4 bases outside the gene matches. Here the CDR3 reads CSVTGVSGNTIYF. CDR3 in DNA: TGCAGCGTTACAGGGGTTAGTGGAAACACCATATATTTT.

The chain joins TRBV25-1 to TRBJ1-2, with D possibly matching TRBD1 (5 bases). CDR3 length equals 13 residues. Germline V lookup: CDR1 MGHDK, CDR2 SYGVNS. Trimming cost V 1 base and J 7 bases, with 10 bases left between them. The CDR3 loop is CASSESVGAGYTF. The CDR3 DNA reads TGTGCCAGCAGTGAATCTGTAGGGGCTGGCTACACCTTC.

In nucleotides, the CDR3 is TGTGCCAGCAGTTGGACACGAGATAATTCACCCCTCCACTTT. As protein: CASSWTRDNSPLHF. The J gene is TRBJ1-6, the V gene TRBV7-2, with D perhaps TRBD1 (5 bases). This CDR3 is built from 14 residues. Trimming pared 6 bases from V and 5 bases from J, leaving 11 bases between. Per germline, CDR1 SGHTA and CDR2 FQGNSA.